This T cell receptor beta chain appears in the sequencing data of a study of breast tumors, draining lymph nodes, adjacent tissues. Overall study results and limits: Compared with lymph nodes, tumors were less diverse; compared with nontumor tissue, more. Compared with basal-like, luminal-like tumors shared significantly more repertoire with nontumor tissue.

A single record per CDR3 protein comes from TCRdb applying MiXCR to the multiplex PCR reads. The sample consists of under 250,000 distinct CDR3 sequences, about 30% of them appearing once. V trimming: 6 bases; J trimming: 4 bases; junction bases outside the gene matches: 15. The CDR3 contains 17 residues. Breast cancer patients provided tissue from their axillary draining lymph nodes. In its sample, this clonotype was seen many times. Its antigen is currently unknown. V gene TRBV12-3 or TRBV12-4 combines with J gene TRBJ2-7; 10 nucleotides agree with TRBD1. The TCR sequence derives from a female donor with breast cancer. Some clones in this sample may be carry-over from other donors' samples. The specimen sequenced was axillary lymph node tissue. CDR3 in DNA: TGTGCCAGCAGCCTCCCCCCCCAGACAGGGGGCTGGTACGAGCAGTACTTC. Translating gives CASSLPPQTGGWYEQYF.